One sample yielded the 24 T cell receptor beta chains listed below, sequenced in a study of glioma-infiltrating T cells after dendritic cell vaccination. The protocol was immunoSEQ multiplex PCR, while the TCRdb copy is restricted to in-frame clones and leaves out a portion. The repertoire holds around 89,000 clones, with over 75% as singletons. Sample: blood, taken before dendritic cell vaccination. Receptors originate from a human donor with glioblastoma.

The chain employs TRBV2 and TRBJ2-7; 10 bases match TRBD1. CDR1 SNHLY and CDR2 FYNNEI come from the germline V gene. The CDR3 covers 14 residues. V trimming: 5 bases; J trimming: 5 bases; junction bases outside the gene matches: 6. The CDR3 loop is CASSSGTGVHEQYF. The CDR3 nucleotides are TGTGCCAGCAGTTCCGGGACAGGGGTTCACGAGCAGTACTTC.

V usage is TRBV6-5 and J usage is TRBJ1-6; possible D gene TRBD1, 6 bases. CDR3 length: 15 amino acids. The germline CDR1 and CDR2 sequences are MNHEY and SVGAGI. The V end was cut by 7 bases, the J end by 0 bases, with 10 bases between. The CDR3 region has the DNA TGTGCCAGCACCCAGGGGAGCTCCTATAATTCACCCCTCCACTTT. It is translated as CASTQGSSYNSPLHF.

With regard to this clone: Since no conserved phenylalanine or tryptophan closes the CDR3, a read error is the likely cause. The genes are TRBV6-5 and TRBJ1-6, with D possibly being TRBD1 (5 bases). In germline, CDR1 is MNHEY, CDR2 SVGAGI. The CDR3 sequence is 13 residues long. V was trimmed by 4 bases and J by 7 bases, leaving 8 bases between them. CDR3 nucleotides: TGTGCCAGCAGTTCCCCAGGGAATTCACCCCTCCACCTT. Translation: CASSSPGNSPLHL.

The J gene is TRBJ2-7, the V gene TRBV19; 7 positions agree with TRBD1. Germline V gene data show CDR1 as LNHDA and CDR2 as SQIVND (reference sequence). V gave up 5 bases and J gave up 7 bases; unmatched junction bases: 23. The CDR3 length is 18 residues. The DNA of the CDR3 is TGTGCCAGTAGTCCAAACGCCCCCCGACAGGGCACGGGTTCTGAGCAGTACTTC. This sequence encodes CASSPNAPRQGTGSEQYF.

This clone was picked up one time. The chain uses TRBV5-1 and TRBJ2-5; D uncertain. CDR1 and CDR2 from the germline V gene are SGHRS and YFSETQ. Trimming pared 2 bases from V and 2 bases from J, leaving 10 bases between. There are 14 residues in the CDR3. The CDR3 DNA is TGCGCCAGCAGCTTTGATCGGGTACAAGAGACCCAGTACTTC. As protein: CASSFDRVQETQYF.

CDR3 residues: CASSYGTTDYGYTF. Here the CDR3 DNA reads TGCGCCAGCAGCTACGGGACAACTGACTATGGCTACACCTTC. The chain links TRBV5-1 to TRBJ1-2; possibly TRBD1 for D (6 bases). Germline V gene lookup returns CDR1 SGHRS and CDR2 YFSETQ. The V end was cut by 3 bases, the J end by 3 bases, with 12 bases between. This CDR3 comprises 14 residues.

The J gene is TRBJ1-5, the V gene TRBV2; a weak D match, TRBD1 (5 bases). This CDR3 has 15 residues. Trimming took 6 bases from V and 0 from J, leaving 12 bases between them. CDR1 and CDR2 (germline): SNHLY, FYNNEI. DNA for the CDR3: TGTGCCAGCAGCAAGACAGAATATAGCAATCAGCCCCAGCATTTT. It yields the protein CASSKTEYSNQPQHF.

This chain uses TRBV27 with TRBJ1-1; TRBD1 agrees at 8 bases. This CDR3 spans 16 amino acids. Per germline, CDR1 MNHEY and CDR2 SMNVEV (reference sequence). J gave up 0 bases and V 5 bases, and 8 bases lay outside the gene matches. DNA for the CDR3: TGTGCCAGCAGTCGGCAGGGGGCAGGAATGAACACTGAAGCTTTCTTT. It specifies CASSRQGAGMNTEAFF.

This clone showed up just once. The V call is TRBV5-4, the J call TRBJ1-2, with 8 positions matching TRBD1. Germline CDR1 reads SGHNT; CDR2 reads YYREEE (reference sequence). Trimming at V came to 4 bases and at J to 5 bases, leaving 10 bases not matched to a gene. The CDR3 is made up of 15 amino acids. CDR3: CASSKGQVSSYGYTF. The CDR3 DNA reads TGTGCCAGCAGCAAGGGACAGGTTTCCTCATATGGCTACACCTTC.

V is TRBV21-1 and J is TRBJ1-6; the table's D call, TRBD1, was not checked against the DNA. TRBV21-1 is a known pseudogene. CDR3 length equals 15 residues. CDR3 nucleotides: TGTGCCAGCAGCACCCGACAGGGAGATAATTCACCCCTCCACTTT. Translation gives CASSTRQGDNSPLHF.

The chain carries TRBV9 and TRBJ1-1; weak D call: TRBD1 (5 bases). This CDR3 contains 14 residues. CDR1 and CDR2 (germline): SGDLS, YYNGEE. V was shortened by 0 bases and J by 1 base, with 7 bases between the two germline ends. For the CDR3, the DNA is TGTGCCAGCAGCGTAGTCGACAGGAACACTGAAGCTTTCTTT. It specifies CASSVVDRNTEAFF.

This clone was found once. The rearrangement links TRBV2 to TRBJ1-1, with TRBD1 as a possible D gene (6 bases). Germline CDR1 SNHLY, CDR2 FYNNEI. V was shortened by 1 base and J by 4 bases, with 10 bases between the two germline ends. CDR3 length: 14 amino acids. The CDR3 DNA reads TGTGCCAGCAGTGAAGTACAGGGCGGCACTGAAGCTTTCTTT. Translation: CASSEVQGGTEAFF.

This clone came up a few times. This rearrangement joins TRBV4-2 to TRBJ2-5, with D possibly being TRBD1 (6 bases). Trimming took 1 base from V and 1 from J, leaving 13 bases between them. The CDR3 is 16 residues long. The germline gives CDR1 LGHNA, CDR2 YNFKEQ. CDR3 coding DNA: TGTGCCAGCAGCCAAGCAGGGGCCGAATTCCAAGAGACCCAGTACTTC. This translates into CASSQAGAEFQETQYF.

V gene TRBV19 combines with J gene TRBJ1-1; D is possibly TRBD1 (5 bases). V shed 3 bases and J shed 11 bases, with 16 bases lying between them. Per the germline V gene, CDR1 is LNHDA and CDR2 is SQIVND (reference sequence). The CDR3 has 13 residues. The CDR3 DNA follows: TGTGCCAGTAGTATGTTTGGGGCCGTGGTGGCTTTCTTT. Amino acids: CASSMFGAVVAFF. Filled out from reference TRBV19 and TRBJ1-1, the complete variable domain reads DGGITQSPKYLFRKEGQNVTLSCEQNLNHDAMYWYRQDPGQGLRLIYYSQIVNDFQKGDIAEGYSVSREKKESFPLTVTSAQKNPTAFYLCASSMFGAVVAFFGQGTRLTVV.

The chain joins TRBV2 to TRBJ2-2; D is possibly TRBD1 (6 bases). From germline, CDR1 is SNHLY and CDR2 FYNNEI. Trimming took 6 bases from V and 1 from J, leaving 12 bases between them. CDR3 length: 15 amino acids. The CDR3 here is CASRDKTGNTGELFF. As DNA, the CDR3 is TGTGCCAGCAGGGATAAGACAGGGAACACCGGGGAGCTGTTTTTT.

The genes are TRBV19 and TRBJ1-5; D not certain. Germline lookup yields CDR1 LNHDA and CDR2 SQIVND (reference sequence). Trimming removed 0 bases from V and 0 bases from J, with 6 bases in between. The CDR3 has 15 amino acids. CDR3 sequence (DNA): TGTGCCAGTAGTATAGATCCCAATAGCAATCAGCCCCAGCATTTT. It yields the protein CASSIDPNSNQPQHF.

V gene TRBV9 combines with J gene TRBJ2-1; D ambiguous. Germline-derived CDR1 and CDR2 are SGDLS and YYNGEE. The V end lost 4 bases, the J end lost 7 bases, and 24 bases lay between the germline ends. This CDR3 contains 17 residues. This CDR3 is CASSPTLLPTPTNEQFF. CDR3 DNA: TGTGCCAGCAGCCCCACCCTACTTCCCACCCCCACTAATGAGCAGTTCTTC.

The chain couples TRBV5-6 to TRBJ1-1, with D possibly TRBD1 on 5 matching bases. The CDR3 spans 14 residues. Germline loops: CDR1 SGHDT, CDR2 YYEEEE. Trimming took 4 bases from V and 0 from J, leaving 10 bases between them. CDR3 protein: CASSGRGLNTEAFF. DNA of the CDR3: TGTGCCAGCAGCGGGAGGGGATTGAACACTGAAGCTTTCTTT.

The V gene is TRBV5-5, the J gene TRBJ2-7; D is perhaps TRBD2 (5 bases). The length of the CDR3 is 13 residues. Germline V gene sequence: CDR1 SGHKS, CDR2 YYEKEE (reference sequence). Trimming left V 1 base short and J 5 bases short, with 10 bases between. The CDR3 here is CASSLRGRDEQYF. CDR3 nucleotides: TGTGCCAGCAGCTTGCGAGGGAGAGACGAGCAGTACTTC.

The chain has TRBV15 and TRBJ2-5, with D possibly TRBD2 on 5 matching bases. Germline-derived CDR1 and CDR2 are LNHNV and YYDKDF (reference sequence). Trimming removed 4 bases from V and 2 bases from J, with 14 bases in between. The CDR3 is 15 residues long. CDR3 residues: CATSTRTQVQETQYF. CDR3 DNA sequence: TGTGCCACCAGCACTAGGACTCAGGTACAAGAGACCCAGTACTTC.

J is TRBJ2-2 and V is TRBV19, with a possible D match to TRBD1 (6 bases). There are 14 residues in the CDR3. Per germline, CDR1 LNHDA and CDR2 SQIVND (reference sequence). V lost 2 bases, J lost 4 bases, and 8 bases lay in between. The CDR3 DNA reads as TGTGCCAGTAGTATAAGGGACACCACCGGGGAGCTGTTTTTT. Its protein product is CASSIRDTTGELFF. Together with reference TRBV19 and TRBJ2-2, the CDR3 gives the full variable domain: DGGITQSPKYLFRKEGQNVTLSCEQNLNHDAMYWYRQDPGQGLRLIYYSQIVNDFQKGDIAEGYSVSREKKESFPLTVTSAQKNPTAFYLCASSIRDTTGELFFGEGSRLTVL.

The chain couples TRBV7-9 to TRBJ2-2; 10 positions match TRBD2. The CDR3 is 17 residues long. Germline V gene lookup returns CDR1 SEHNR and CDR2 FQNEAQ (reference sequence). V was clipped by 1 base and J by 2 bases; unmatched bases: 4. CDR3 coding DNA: TGTGCCAGCAGCTTAGGCCTAGCGGGGGCCAACACCGGGGAGCTGTTTTTT. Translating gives CASSLGLAGANTGELFF.

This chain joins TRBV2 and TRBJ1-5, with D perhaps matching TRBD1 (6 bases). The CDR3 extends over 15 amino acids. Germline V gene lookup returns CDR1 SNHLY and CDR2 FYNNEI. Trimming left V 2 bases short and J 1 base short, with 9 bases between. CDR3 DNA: TGTGCCAGCAGTGAAAGGGACACCAGCAATCAGCCCCAGCATTTT. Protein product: CASSERDTSNQPQHF. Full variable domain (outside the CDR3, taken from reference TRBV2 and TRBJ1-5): EPEVTQTPSHQVTQMGQEVILRCVPISNHLYFYWYRQILGQKVEFLVSFYNNEISEKSEIFDDQFSVERPDGSNFTLKIRSTKLEDSAMYFCASSERDTSNQPQHFGDGTRLSIL.

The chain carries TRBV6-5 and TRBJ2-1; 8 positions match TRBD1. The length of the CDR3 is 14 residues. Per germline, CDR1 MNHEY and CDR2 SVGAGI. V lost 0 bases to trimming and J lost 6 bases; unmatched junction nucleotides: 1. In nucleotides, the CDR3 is TGTGCCAGCAGTTACTCGGGGACAGGCAATGAGCAGTTCTTC. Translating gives CASSYSGTGNEQFF.